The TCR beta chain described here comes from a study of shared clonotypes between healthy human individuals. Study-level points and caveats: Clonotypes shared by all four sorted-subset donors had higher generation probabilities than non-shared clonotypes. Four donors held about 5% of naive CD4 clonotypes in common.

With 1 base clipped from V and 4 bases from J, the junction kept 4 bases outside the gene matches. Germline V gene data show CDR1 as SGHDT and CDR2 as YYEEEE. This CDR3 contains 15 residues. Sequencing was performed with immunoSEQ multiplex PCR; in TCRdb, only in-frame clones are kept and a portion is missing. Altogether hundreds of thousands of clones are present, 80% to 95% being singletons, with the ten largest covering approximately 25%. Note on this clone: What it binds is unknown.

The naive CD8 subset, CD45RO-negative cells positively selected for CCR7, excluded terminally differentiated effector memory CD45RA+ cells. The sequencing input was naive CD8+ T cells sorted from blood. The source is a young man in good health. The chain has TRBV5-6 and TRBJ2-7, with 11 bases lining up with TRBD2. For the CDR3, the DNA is TGTGCCAGCAGCTTGTTACTAGCGGGAGTTTACGAGCAGTACTTC. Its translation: CASSLLLAGVYEQYF. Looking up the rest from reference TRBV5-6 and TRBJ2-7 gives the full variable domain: DAGVTQSPTHLIKTRGQQVTLRCSPKSGHDTVSWYQQALGQGPQFIFQYYEEEERQRGNFPDRFSGHQFPNYSSELNVNALLLGDSALYLCASSLLLAGVYEQYFGPGTRLTVT.